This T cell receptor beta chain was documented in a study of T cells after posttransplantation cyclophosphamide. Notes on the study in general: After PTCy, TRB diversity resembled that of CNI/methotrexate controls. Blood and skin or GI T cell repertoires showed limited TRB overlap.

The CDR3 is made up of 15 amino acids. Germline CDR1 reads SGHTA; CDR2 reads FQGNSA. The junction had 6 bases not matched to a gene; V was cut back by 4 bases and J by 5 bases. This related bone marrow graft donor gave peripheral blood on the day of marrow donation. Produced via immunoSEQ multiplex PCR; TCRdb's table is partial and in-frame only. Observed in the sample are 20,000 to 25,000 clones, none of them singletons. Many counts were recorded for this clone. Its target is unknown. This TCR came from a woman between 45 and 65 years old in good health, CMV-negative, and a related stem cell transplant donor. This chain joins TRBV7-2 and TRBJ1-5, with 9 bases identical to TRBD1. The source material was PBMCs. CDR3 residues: CASSWGQGRYQPQHF. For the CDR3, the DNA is TGTGCCAGCAGCTGGGGACAGGGCCGATATCAGCCCCAGCATTTT.